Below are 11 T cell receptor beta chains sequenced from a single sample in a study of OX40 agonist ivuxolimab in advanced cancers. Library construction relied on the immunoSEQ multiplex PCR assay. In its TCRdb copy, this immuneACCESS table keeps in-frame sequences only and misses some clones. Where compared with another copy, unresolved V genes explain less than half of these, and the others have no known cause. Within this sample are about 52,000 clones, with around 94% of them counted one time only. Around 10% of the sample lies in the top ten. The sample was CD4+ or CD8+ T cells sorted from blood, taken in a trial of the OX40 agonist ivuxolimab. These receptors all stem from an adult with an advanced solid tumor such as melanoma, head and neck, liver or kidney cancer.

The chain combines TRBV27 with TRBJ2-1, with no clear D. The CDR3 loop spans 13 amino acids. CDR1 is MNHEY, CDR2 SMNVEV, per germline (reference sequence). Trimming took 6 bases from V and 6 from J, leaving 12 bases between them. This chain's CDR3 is CASSLFPPNEQFF. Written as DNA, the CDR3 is TGTGCCAGCAGCCTCTTCCCCCCCAATGAGCAGTTCTTC.

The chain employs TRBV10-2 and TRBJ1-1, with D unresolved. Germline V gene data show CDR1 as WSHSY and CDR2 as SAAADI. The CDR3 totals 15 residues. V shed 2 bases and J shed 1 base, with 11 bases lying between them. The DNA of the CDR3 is TGCGCCAGCAGTGAGAGGGCGCAGTCGAACACTGAAGCTTTCTTT. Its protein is CASSERAQSNTEAFF.

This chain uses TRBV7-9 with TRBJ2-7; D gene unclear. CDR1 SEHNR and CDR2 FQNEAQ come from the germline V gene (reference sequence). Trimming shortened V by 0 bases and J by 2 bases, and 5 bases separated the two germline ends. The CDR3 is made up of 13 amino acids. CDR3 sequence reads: CASSLASPYEQYF. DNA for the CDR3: TGTGCCAGCAGCTTAGCATCTCCCTACGAGCAGTACTTC.

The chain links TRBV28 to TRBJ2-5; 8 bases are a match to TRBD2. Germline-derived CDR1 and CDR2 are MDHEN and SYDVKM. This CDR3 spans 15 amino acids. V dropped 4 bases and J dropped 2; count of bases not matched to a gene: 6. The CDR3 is CASSSLLAEQETQYF. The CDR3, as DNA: TGTGCCAGCAGTTCCCTACTAGCGGAGCAAGAGACCCAGTACTTC.

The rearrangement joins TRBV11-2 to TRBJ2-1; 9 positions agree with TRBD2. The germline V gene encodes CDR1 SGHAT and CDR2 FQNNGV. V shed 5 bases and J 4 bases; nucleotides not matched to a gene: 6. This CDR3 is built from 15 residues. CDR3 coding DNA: TGTGCCAGCAGCCCGACTAGCGGCATATACAATGAGCAGTTCTTC. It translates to CASSPTSGIYNEQFF.

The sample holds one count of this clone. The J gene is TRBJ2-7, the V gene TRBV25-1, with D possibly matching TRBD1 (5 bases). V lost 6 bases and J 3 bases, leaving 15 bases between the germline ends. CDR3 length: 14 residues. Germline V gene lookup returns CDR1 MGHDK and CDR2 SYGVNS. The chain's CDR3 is CASRGFGQRYEQYF. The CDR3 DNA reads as TGTGCCAGCAGGGGTTTTGGACAACGCTACGAGCAGTACTTC.

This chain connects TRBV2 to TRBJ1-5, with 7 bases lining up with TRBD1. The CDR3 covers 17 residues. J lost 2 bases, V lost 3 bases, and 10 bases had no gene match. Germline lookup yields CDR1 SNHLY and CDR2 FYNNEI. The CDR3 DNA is TGTGCCAGCAGTGACCCCCCCAGACAGGGCGGCAATCAGCCCCAGCATTTT. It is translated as CASSDPPRQGGNQPQHF.

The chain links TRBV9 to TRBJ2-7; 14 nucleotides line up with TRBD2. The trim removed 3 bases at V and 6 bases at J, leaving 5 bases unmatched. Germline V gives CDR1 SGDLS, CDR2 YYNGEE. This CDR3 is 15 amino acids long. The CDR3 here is CASSAGTSGSSEQYF. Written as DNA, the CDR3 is TGTGCCAGCAGCGCAGGGACTAGCGGGAGCAGCGAGCAGTACTTC.

The CDR3 region is CASSLVSTNEKLFF. The CDR3 nucleotides are TGTGCCAGCAGCCTCGTGTCTACTAATGAAAAACTGTTTTTT. V and J are TRBV7-9 and TRBJ1-4; D remains ambiguous. CDR1 and CDR2 from the germline V gene are SEHNR and FQNEAQ (reference sequence). This CDR3 has 14 residues. V lost 5 bases and J 2 bases, leaving 9 bases between the germline ends.

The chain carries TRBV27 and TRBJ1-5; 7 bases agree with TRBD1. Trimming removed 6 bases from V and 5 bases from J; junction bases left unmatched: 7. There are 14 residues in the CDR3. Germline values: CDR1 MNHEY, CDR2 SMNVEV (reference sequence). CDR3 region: CASRRQGRYQPQHF. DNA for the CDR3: TGTGCCAGCAGAAGACAGGGAAGGTATCAGCCCCAGCATTTT.

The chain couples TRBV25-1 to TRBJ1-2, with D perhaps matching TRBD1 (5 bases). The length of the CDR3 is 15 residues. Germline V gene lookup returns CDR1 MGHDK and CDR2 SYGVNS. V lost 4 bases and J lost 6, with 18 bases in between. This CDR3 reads CASSAVGTLSNGYTF. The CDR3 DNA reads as TGTGCCAGCAGTGCCGTCGGGACCCTCTCCAATGGCTACACCTTC.